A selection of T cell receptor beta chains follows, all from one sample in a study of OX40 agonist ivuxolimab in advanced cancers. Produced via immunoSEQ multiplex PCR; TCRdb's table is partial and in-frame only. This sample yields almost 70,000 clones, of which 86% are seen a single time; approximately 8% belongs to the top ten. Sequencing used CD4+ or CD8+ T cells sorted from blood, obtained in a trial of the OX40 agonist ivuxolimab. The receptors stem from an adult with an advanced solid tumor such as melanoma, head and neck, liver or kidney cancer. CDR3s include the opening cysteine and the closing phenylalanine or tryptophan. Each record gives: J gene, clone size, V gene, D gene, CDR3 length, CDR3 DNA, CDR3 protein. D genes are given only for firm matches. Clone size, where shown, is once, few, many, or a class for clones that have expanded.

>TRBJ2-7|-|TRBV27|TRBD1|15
TGTGCCAGCAGTTTACATAGGACAGGGGGTTACGAGCAGTACTTC
CASSLHRTGGYEQYF
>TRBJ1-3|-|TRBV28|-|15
TGTGCCAGCAGTCTCTCAGTGGACTCTGGAAACACCATATATTTT
CASSLSVDSGNTIYF
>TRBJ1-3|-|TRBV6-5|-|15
TGTGCCAGCAGCAAGGACGCAATGGAAGGAAACACCATATATTTT
CASSKDAMEGNTIYF
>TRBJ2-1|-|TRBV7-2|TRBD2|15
TGTGCCAGCAGCTTCCCAGCGGGGGCCTACAATGAGCAGTTCTTC
CASSFPAGAYNEQFF
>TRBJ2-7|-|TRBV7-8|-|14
TGTGCCAGCAGCTTGTTGGGTAGCTCCTACGAGCAGTACTTC
CASSLLGSSYEQYF
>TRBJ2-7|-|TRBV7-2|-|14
TGTGCCAGCAGCTTATTTTTCAGCTCCTACGAGCAGTACTTC
CASSLFFSSYEQYF
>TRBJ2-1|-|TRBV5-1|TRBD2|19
TGCGCCAGCAGCCACCGGACTAGCGGGGGGTCGAGCTCCTACAATGAGCAGTTCTTC
CASSHRTSGGSSSYNEQFF
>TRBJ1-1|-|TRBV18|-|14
TGTGCCAGCTCTCCACGTTCAGATAACACTGAAGCTTTCTTT
CASSPRSDNTEAFF
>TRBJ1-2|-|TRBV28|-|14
TGTGCCAGCAGAGGGGACCGATCGGGCTATGGCTACACCTTC
CASRGDRSGYGYTF
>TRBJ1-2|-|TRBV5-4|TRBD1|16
TGTGCCAGCAGCTTAAATTCCGGGACAGGGCACTATGGCTACACCTTC
CASSLNSGTGHYGYTF
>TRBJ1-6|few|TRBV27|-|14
TGTGCCAGCAGTTTAAGCAGGCCCGATTCACCCCTCCACTTT
CASSLSRPDSPLHF
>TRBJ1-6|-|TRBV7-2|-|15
TGTGCCAGCAGCCCACGGGGGCAATATAATTCACCCCTCCACTTT
CASSPRGQYNSPLHF
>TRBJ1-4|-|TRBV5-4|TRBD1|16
TGTGCCAGCAGCTCCGGGACAGGGACGAATAATGAAAAACTGTTTTTT
CASSSGTGTNNEKLFF
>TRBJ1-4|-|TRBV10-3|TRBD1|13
TGTGCAGCACGGGGACAGGAGAATGAAAAACTGTTTTTT
CAARGQENEKLFF
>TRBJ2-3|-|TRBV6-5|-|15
TGTGCCAGCAGTTACCGGGGCAGAAACACAGATACGCAGTATTTT
CASSYRGRNTDTQYF
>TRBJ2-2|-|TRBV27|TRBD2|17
TGTGCCAGCAGTCTTTTTAGCGGGGGGGATATCACCGGGGAGCTGTTTTTT
CASSLFSGGDITGELFF
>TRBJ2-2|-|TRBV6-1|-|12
TGTGCGCTGGGGACTTCCACCGGGGAGCTGTTTTTT
CALGTSTGELFF
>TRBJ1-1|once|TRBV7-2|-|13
TGTGCCAGCAGCTTCGGGCCTCGGCCTGAAGCTTTCTTT
CASSFGPRPEAFF
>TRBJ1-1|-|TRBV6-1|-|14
TGTGCCAGCAGTGAATCCGGGGGCGCGATGGAAGCTTTCTTT
CASSESGGAMEAFF
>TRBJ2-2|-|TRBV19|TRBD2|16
TGTGCCAGTAGTATACCACTAGCGGGCGGCACCGGGGAGCTGTTTTTT
CASSIPLAGGTGELFF
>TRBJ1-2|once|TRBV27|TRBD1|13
TGTGCCACCGCACAGGGGGAGAGCTATGGCTACACCTTC
CATAQGESYGYTF
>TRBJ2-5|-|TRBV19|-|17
TGTGCCAGAGGGGGGTTTGACGGCACGCCCGCCCGTAGGGCCCAGTACTTC
CARGGFDGTPARRAQYF
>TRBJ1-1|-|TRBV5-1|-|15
TGCGCCAGCAGCTTGCAAACAGGATCGAACACTGAAGCTTTCTTT
CASSLQTGSNTEAFF
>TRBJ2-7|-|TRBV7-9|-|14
TGTGCCAGCAGCCCCGGACTTCACTCCTACGAGCAGTACTTC
CASSPGLHSYEQYF
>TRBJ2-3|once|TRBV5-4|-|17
TGTGCCAGCAGCGCCTCGGATGGGCTCCTCGTCACAGATACGCAGTATTTT
CASSASDGLLVTDTQYF
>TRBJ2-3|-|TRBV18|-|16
TGTGCCAGCTCACCCGGCCCCGGGAGAGCCCCCGTTACGCAGTATTTT
CASSPGPGRAPVTQYF
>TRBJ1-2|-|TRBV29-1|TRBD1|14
TGCAGCGTCCAACCCGGGACAGCGAACTATGGCTACACCTTC
CSVQPGTANYGYTF
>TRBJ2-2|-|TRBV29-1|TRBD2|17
TGCAGCGTGGCGACCGGGACTAGCGGGGGGGACCTCGGGGAGCTGTTTTTT
CSVATGTSGGDLGELFF